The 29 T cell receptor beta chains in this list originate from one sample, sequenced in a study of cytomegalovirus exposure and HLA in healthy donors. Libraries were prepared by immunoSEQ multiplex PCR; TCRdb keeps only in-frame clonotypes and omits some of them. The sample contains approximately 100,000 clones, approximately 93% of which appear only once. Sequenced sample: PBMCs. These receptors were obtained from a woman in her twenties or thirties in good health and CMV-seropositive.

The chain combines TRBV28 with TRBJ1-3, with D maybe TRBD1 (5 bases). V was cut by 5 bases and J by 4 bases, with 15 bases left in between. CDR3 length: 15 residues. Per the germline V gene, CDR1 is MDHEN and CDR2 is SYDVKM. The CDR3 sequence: CASSPTRAGGNTIYF. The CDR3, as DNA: TGTGCCAGCAGTCCTACCAGGGCGGGAGGAAACACCATATATTTT.

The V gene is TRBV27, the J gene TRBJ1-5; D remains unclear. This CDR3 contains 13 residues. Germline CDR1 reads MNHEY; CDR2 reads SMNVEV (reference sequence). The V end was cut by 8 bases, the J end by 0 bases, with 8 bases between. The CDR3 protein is CASRSGSNQPQHF. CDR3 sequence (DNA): TGTGCCAGCCGGTCGGGTAGCAATCAGCCCCAGCATTTT.

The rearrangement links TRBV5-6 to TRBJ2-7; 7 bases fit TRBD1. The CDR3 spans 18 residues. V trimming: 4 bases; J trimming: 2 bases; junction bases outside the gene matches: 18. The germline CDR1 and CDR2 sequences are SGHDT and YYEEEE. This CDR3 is CASSPNPSGTALTYEQYF. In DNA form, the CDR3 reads TGTGCCAGCAGCCCGAATCCTTCCGGGACAGCACTAACCTACGAGCAGTACTTC.

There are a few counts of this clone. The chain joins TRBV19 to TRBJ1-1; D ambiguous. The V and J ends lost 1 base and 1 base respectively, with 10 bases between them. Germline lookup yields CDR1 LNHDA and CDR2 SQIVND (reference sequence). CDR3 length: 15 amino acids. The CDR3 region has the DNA TGTGCCAGTAGTATAGCTCGGGTAGCGAACACTGAAGCTTTCTTT. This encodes CASSIARVANTEAFF.

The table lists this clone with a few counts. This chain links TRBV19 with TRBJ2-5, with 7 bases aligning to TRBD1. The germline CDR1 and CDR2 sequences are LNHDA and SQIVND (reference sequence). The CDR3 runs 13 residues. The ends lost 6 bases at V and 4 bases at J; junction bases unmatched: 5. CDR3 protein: CASRLTGSETQYF. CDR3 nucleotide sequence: TGTGCCAGTAGGCTGACAGGGTCAGAGACCCAGTACTTC.

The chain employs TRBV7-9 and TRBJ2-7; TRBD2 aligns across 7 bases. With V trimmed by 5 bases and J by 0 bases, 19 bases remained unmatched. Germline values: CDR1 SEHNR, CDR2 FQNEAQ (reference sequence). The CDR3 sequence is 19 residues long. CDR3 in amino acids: CASSPIIVPTSPDSYEQYF. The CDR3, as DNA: TGTGCCAGCAGCCCTATTATCGTGCCGACTAGCCCAGACTCCTACGAGCAGTACTTC.

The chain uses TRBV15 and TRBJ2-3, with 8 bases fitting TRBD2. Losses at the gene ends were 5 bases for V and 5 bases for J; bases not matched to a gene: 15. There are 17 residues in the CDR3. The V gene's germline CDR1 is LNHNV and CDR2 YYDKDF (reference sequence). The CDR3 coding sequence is TGTGCCACCAGCGGACCAGAGCGGGAGTACGGTGGAGATACGCAGTATTTT. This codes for CATSGPEREYGGDTQYF.

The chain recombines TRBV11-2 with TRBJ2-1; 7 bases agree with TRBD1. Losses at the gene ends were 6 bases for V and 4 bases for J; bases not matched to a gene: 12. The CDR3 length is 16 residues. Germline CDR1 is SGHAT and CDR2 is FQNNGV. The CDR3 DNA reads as TGTGCCAGCAGACCTACCGGGACAGCCCCTTACAATGAGCAGTTCTTC. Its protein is CASRPTGTAPYNEQFF. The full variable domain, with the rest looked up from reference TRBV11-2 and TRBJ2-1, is EAGVAQSPRYKIIEKRQSVAFWCNPISGHATLYWYQQILGQGPKLLIQFQNNGVVDDSQLPKDRFSAERLKGVDSTLKIQPAKLEDSAVYLCASRPTGTAPYNEQFFGPGTRLTVL.

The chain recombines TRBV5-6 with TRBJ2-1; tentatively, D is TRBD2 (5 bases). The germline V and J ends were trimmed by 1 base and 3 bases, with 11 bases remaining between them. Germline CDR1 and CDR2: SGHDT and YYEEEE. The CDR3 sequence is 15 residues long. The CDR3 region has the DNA TGTGCCAGCAGCTTGTTGGACTCAAACTACAATGAGCAGTTCTTC. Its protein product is CASSLLDSNYNEQFF.

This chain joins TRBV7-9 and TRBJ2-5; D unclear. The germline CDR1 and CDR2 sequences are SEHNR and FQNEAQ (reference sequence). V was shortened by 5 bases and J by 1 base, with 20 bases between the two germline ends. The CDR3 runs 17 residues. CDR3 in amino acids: CASSQGPLQVLQETQYF. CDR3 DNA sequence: TGTGCCAGCAGCCAAGGCCCTCTCCAGGTTCTCCAAGAGACCCAGTACTTC.

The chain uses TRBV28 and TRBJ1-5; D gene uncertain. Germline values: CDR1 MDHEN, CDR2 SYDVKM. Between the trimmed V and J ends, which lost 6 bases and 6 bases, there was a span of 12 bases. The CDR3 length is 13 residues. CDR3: CASSNRVVQPQHF. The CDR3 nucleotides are TGTGCCAGCAGCAACAGAGTGGTTCAGCCCCAGCATTTT.

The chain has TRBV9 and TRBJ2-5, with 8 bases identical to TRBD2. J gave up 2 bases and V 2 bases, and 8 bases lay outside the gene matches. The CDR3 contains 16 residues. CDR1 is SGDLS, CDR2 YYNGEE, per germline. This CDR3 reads CASSVGASGQQETQYF. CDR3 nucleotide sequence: TGTGCCAGCAGCGTTGGGGCTAGCGGGCAACAAGAGACCCAGTACTTC. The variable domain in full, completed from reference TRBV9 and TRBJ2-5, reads DSGVTQTPKHLITATGQRVTLRCSPRSGDLSVYWYQQSLDQGLQFLIQYYNGEERAKGNILERFSAQQFPDLHSELNLSSLELGDSALYFCASSVGASGQQETQYFGPGTRLLVL.

The CDR3 DNA sequence: TGTGCCAGCAGAAATCCGGACAGGGTTGGCTACACCTTC. As protein: CASRNPDRVGYTF. This chain connects TRBV6-6 to TRBJ1-2; 8 bases fit TRBD1. Germline lookup yields CDR1 MNHNY and CDR2 SVGAGI (reference sequence). J was trimmed by 7 bases and V by 6 bases; bases with no gene match: 7. This CDR3 region has 13 residues.

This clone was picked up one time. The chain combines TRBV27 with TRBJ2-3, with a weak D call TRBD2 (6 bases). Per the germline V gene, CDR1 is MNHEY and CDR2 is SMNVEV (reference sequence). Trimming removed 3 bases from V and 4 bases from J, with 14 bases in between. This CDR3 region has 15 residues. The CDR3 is CASSFDPGRPDTQYF. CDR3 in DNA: TGTGCCAGCAGTTTTGACCCGGGGAGGCCAGATACGCAGTATTTT.

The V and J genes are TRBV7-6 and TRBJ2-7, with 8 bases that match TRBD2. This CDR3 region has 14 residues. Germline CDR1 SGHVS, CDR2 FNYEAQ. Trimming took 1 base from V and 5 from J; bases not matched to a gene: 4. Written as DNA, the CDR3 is TGTGCCAGCAGCTTAGAGGGGACTAGAAACGAGCAGTACTTC. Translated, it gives CASSLEGTRNEQYF.

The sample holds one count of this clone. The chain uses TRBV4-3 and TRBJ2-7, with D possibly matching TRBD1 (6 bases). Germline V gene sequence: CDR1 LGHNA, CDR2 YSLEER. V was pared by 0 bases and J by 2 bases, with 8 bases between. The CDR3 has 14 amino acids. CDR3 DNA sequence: TGCGCCAGCAGCCAAGATAGGACAGCCTACGAGCAGTACTTC. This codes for CASSQDRTAYEQYF.

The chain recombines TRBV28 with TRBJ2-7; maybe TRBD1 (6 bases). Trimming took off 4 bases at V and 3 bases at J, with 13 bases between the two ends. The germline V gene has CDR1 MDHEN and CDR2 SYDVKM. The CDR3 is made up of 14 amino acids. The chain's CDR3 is CASSSGHRYYEQYF. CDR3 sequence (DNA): TGTGCCAGCAGTTCGGGACATAGGTACTACGAGCAGTACTTC.

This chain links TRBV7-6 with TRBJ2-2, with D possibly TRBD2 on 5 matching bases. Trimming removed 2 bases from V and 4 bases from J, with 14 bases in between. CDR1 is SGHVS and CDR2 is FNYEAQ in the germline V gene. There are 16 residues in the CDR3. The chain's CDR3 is CASSLFSAGSTGELFF. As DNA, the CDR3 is TGTGCCAGCAGCTTATTCTCTGCGGGCAGCACCGGGGAGCTGTTTTTT.

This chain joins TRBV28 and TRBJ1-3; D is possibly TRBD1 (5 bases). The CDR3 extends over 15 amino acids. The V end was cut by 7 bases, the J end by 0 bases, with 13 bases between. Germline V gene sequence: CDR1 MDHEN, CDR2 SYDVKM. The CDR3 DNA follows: TGTGCCAGCAAAGGGGCCCTCCACTCTGGAAACACCATATATTTT. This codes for CASKGALHSGNTIYF.

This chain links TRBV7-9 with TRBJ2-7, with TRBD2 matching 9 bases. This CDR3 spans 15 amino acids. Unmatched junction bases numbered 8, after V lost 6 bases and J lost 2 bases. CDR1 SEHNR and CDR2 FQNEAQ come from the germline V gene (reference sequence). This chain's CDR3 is CASRGGSSGTYEQYF. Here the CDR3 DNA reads TGTGCCAGCAGGGGGGGGTCTAGCGGGACCTACGAGCAGTACTTC.

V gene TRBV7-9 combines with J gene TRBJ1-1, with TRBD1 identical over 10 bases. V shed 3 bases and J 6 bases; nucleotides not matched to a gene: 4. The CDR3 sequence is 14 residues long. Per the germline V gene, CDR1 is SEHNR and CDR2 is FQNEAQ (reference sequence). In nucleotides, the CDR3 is TGTGCCAGCAGCTTGTCGGGGACAGGGGCTGAAGCTTTCTTT. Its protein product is CASSLSGTGAEAFF.

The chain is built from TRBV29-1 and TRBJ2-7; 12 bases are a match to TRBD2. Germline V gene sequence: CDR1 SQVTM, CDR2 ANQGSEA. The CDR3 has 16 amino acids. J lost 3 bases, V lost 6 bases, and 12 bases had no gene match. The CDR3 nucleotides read TGCAGCGTATCGGGGCAGTCGACTAGCGGGAGCTACGAGCAGTACTTC. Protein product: CSVSGQSTSGSYEQYF.

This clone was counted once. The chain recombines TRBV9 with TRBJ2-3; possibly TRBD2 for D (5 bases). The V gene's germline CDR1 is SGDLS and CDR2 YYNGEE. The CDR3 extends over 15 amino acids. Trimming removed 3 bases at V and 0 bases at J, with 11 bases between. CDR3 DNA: TGTGCCAGCAGCGCCCGTGGGAGAAGCACAGATACGCAGTATTTT. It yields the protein CASSARGRSTDTQYF.

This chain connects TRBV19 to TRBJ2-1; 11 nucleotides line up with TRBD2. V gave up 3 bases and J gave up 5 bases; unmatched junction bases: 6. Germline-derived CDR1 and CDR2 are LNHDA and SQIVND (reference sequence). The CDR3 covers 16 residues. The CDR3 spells CASSIFRGLADNEQFF. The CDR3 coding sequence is TGTGCCAGTAGTATTTTTAGGGGACTAGCGGACAATGAGCAGTTCTTC.

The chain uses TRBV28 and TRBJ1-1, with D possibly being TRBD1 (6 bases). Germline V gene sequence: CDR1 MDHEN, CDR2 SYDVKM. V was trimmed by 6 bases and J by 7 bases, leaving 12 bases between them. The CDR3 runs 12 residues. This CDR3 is CASSLQGLEAFF. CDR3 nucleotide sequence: TGTGCCAGCAGCTTACAGGGACTTGAAGCTTTCTTT.

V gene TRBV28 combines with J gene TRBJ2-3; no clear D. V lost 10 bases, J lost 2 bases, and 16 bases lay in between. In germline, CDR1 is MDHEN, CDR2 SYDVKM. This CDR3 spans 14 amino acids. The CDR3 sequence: CANSAHSYTDTQYF. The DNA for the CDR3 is TGTGCCAACTCCGCCCATTCCTACACAGATACGCAGTATTTT. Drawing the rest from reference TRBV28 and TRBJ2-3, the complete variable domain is DVKVTQSSRYLVKRTGEKVFLECVQDMDHENMFWYRQDPGLGLRLIYFSYDVKMKEKGDIPEGYSVSREKKERFSLILESASTNQTSMYLCANSAHSYTDTQYFGPGTRLTVL.

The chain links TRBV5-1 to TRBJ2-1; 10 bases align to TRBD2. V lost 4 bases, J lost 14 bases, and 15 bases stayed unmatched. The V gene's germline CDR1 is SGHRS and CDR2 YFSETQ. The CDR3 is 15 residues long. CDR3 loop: CASSPSSGSGNGEFF. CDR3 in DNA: TGCGCCAGCAGCCCGTCTAGCGGGAGCGGGAATGGCGAGTTCTTC.

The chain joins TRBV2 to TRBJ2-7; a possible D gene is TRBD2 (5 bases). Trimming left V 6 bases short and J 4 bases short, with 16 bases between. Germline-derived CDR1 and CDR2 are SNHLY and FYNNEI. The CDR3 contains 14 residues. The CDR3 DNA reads TGTGCCAGCAGATTAAAACCCCTAGCATACGAGCAGTACTTC. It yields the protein CASRLKPLAYEQYF. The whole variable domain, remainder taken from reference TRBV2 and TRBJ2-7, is EPEVTQTPSHQVTQMGQEVILRCVPISNHLYFYWYRQILGQKVEFLVSFYNNEISEKSEIFDDQFSVERPDGSNFTLKIRSTKLEDSAMYFCASRLKPLAYEQYFGPGTRLTVT.

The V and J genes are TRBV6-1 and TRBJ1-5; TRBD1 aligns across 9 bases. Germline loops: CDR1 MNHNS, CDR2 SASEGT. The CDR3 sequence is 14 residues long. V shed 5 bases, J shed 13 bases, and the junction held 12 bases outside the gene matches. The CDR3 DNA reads TGTGCCAGCAGTCCGACCAGCCGGGACAGGGTGCAGCATTTT. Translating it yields CASSPTSRDRVQHF.